Sequencing of this T cell receptor beta chain was carried out in a study of Ad26.COV2.S vaccination and SARS-CoV-2 variants. CDR1 and CDR2 from the germline V gene are MDHEN and SYDVKM. V shed 4 bases, J shed 5 bases, and the junction held 5 bases outside the gene matches. This CDR3 has 15 residues. This table comes from immunoSEQ multiplex PCR, and its TCRdb copy is limited to in-frame clones, with some not included. The table has 350,000 to 400,000 clones, less than 90% seen once. The treatment was: some 19 received Ad26.COV2.S at low or high dose, single or two shots; roughly 5 received placebo; per-sample allocation not given. Sampling occurred on day 63 after the first vaccine or placebo injection.

The clonotype originates from a person between 18 and 65 years old who received the Ad26.COV2.S COVID-19 vaccine or a placebo. The rearrangement uses TRBV28 and TRBJ1-6; 7 bases are a match to TRBD1. Sequenced here: peripheral blood, sampled in a trial of Ad26.COV2.S vaccine versus placebo. DNA of the CDR3: TGTGCCAGCAGTTCTGACGGGACAGATAATTCACCCCTCCACTTT. It translates to CASSSDGTDNSPLHF.